This is a list of T cell receptor beta chains from one sample in a study of shared clonotypes between healthy human individuals. Generated by immunoSEQ multiplex PCR, the TCRdb table keeps only in-frame clones and is missing some. The top ten hold under 2% of the sample, which has roughly 700,000 clones, 74% seen once. Sample: memory CD4+ T cells sorted from blood. Every receptor here comes from a woman younger than 45 in good health. Each CDR3 is given with its conserved first and last residue. Not every row has a clone size; where given, it reads once, few, many or a size class.

V: TRBV2
size: few
J: TRBJ1-1
CDR3: CASISENTEAFF

V: TRBV9
size: .
J: TRBJ2-3
CDR3: CASSPTVGGDTQYF

V: TRBV11-3
size: .
J: TRBJ2-1
CDR3: CASSAKSYNEQFF

V: TRBV5-1
size: .
J: TRBJ2-3
CDR3: CASGKGSSTDTQYF

V: TRBV9
size: .
J: TRBJ2-2
CDR3: CASSVDPNANTGELFF

V: TRBV29-1
size: .
J: TRBJ2-1
CDR3: CSVRRGTSSYNEQFF

V: TRBV2
size: few
J: TRBJ2-7
CDR3: CASSEGSGSFYEQYF

V: TRBV10-2
size: .
J: TRBJ2-1
CDR3: CAGRRGGFGEQFF

V: TRBV6-1
size: .
J: TRBJ2-7
CDR3: CASTSEGGYEQYF

V: TRBV5-4
size: .
J: TRBJ2-1
CDR3: CASSSTAEQFF

V: TRBV28
size: .
J: TRBJ2-2
CDR3: CASSPDGPSTGLAGGLYTGELFF

V: TRBV5-1
size: .
J: TRBJ1-3
CDR3: CASSSGVGNTIYF

V: TRBV13
size: .
J: TRBJ2-4
CDR3: CASSPSRTGLAKNIQYF

V: TRBV6-5
size: .
J: TRBJ2-7
CDR3: CASSRTGGSYEQYF

V: TRBV30
size: few
J: TRBJ1-2
CDR3: CAWSRQGVREGYTF

V: TRBV18
size: .
J: TRBJ2-7
CDR3: CASSPPSMSSDEQYF

V: TRBV27
size: .
J: TRBJ2-1
CDR3: CASSPGLALGGEQFF

V: TRBV7-9
size: .
J: TRBJ2-2
CDR3: CASSWTSGRRGGELFF

V: TRBV19
size: .
J: TRBJ2-7
CDR3: CASSIKGDSVIYEQYF

V: TRBV4-2
size: .
J: TRBJ2-1
CDR3: CASSPLGLAGDNEQFF

V: TRBV30
size: .
J: TRBJ2-5
CDR3: CALTRTGPGETQYF

V: TRBV4-1
size: many
J: TRBJ2-7
CDR3: CASSPLRDSLIPYEQYF

V: TRBV2
size: .
J: TRBJ2-2
CDR3: CASSRLAEPPGELFF

V: TRBV25-1
size: few
J: TRBJ2-6
CDR3: CASSESSGANVLTF

V: TRBV2
size: few
J: TRBJ2-2
CDR3: CASSEMVYGELFF

V: TRBV7-9
size: .
J: TRBJ1-4
CDR3: CASSTRQVGNEKLFF

V: TRBV12-2
size: .
J: TRBJ2-3
CDR3: CADALAGTTDTQYF

V: TRBV5-1
size: .
J: TRBJ2-2
CDR3: CASSLALGGIGTGELFF

V: TRBV4-1
size: .
J: TRBJ2-2
CDR3: CASSQVWGGELFF

V: TRBV7-9
size: .
J: TRBJ2-1
CDR3: CASSFYGTNTFSYNEQFF

V: TRBV10-3
size: .
J: TRBJ2-7
CDR3: CAISELDRVSEQYF

V: TRBV2
size: .
J: TRBJ2-5
CDR3: CASSDGQQETQYF

V: TRBV11-2
size: .
J: TRBJ2-3
CDR3: CASSPTEGVRTQYF

V: TRBV7-9
size: .
J: TRBJ1-5
CDR3: CASSNRGQPQHF

V: TRBV2
size: .
J: TRBJ2-7
CDR3: CASSAADYQTVYEQYF

V: TRBV23-1
size: .
J: TRBJ1-1
CDR3: CASSQTGVIHEPRKNTEAFF

V: TRBV5-1
size: .
J: TRBJ1-3
CDR3: CASRHTGQTGNTIYF

V: TRBV7-8
size: .
J: TRBJ2-1
CDR3: CASSLVGGAPTYNEQFF

V: TRBV28
size: .
J: TRBJ1-2
CDR3: CASRNGQSSYGYTF

V: TRBV5-4
size: .
J: TRBJ2-3
CDR3: CASSFVIGGCTDTQYF

V: TRBV19
size: few
J: TRBJ1-2
CDR3: CASSYSNYGYTF

V: TRBV11-2
size: .
J: TRBJ2-7
CDR3: CASSFSGDTAYEQYF

V: TRBV2
size: .
J: TRBJ2-5
CDR3: CASKRELSTGETQYF

V: TRBV6-5
size: .
J: TRBJ1-1
CDR3: CASSYSVGVQGGSAFF

V: TRBV29-1
size: .
J: TRBJ2-1
CDR3: CSVESLARANEQFF

V: TRBV7-8
size: .
J: TRBJ1-2
CDR3: CASSLVLNAGDGVRYGYTF